The 25 T cell receptor beta chains given below trace back to one sample, sequenced in a study of regulatory T cells in long-lasting Graves disease. The time point was: newly diagnosed GD, antithyroid drugs for less than 3 months. The TCR library was made from RNA extracted from PBMCs. Construction of the TCR beta libraries employed iRepertoire HTBI primers in conjunction with Arm-PCR of CDR3 regions. One entry per CDR3 protein, called by TCRdb with MiXCR from the multiplex PCR reads. Of about 380,000 distinct CDR3 sequences in the sample, roughly a sixth are singletons; the top ten hold over 20%. Here the sequenced sample was peripheral blood mononuclear cells (PBMCs), taken at new diagnosis, from a patient treated with antithyroid drugs. All receptors derive from a female donor with Graves disease.

There are a few counts of this clonotype. V and J are TRBV19 and TRBJ1-1; tentatively, D is TRBD1 (5 bases). Trimming cost V 1 base and J 8 bases, with 11 bases left between them. The germline V gene has CDR1 LNHDA and CDR2 SQIVND (reference sequence). This CDR3 has 13 amino acids. The CDR3 sequence is CASSIGRGAEAFF. In DNA, the CDR3 is TGTGCCAGTAGTATAGGGAGAGGGGCGGAAGCTTTCTTT.

V is TRBV11-2 and J is TRBJ2-7; tentative D call: TRBD2 (6 bases). The CDR3 is 15 amino acids. The ends were cut back, 3 bases at V and 2 bases at J, with 14 bases in the middle. Germline V gene sequence: CDR1 SGHAT, CDR2 FQNNGV. CDR3 DNA sequence: TGTGCCAGCAGCTTCGGGTTTAGCGGCCCCTACGAGCAGTACTTC. This codes for CASSFGFSGPYEQYF.

The gene calls are TRBV3-1 and TRBJ1-2; a possible D gene is TRBD1 (5 bases). Germline V gene data show CDR1 as LGHDT and CDR2 as YNNKEL (reference sequence). V was clipped by 0 bases and J by 4 bases, with 9 bases between them. CDR3 size: 14 residues. The CDR3 here is CASSQEGGAYGYTF. DNA for the CDR3: TGTGCCAGCAGCCAAGAGGGTGGGGCCTATGGCTACACCTTC.

This clonotype was detected many times. The V call is TRBV7-6, the J call TRBJ1-4; the D is unclear. This CDR3 spans 17 amino acids. Trimming removed 5 bases at V and 8 bases at J, with 24 bases between. Germline CDR1 reads SGHVS; CDR2 reads FNYEAQ. This CDR3 is CASSPSPTRYGGEKLFF. As DNA, the CDR3 is TGTGCCAGCAGCCCATCACCCACACGATATGGAGGGGAAAAACTGTTTTTT.

Only a few counts were recorded for this clonotype. V is TRBV7-9 and J is TRBJ2-5; TRBD2 agrees at 8 bases. There are 14 residues in the CDR3. After removal of 8 bases from V and 3 bases from J, the junction contained 8 bases not matched to a gene. Germline lookup yields CDR1 SEHNR and CDR2 FQNEAQ (reference sequence). This CDR3 reads CASLTGGSEETQYF. CDR3 DNA sequence: TGTGCCAGCCTTACGGGGGGGTCAGAAGAGACCCAGTACTTC.

This clonotype was observed a few times. The chain couples TRBV7-9 to TRBJ2-7, with a tentative D call TRBD1 (5 bases). This CDR3 has 14 amino acids. Germline lookup yields CDR1 SEHNR and CDR2 FQNEAQ (reference sequence). V was pared by 0 bases and J by 2 bases, with 8 bases between. The CDR3 DNA follows: TGTGCCAGCAGCTTAGCCAACAGGACCTACGAGCAGTACTTC. Translation: CASSLANRTYEQYF.

The CDR3 DNA sequence: TGCAGTGCTTTCCACAACAATGAGCAGTTCTTC. Translating gives CSAFHNNEQFF. V and J are TRBV20-1 and TRBJ2-1; D gene uncertain. From germline, CDR1 is DFQATT and CDR2 SNEGSKA (reference sequence). This CDR3 has 11 residues. V lost 5 bases, J lost 5 bases, and 7 bases lay in between.

At least ten counts were recorded for this clonotype. The J gene is TRBJ1-2, the V gene TRBV12-3 or TRBV12-4; D not resolved. The CDR3 runs 12 residues. Trimming removed 2 bases from V and 3 bases from J, with 4 bases in between. The CDR3 here is CASSLLYYGYTF. The CDR3 DNA sequence: TGTGCCAGCAGTTTATTATACTATGGCTACACCTTC.

This clonotype was observed a handful of times. This rearrangement joins TRBV9 to TRBJ1-1; 9 bases match TRBD1. This CDR3 has 17 residues. Germline CDR1 and CDR2: SGDLS and YYNGEE. V dropped 3 bases and J dropped 7; count of bases not matched to a gene: 16. CDR3 bases: TGTGCCAGCAGCGACGCGGGACAGGGTCGTCTTTTTGGTGAAGCTTTCTTT. Its protein product is CASSDAGQGRLFGEAFF.

This chain connects TRBV6-2 or TRBV6-3 to TRBJ1-1; the D is unclear. This CDR3 is built from 12 residues. Trimming shortened V by 6 bases and J by 2 bases, and 7 bases separated the two germline ends. The germline gives CDR1 MNHEY, CDR2 SVGEGT. As DNA, the CDR3 is TGTGCCAGCAGACTAATTAACACTGAAGCTTTCTTT. The encoded protein is CASRLINTEAFF.

At least ten counts were recorded for this clonotype. The gene calls are TRBV6-5 and TRBJ1-1; 12 bases are a match to TRBD1. With 4 bases clipped from V and 8 bases from J, the junction kept 8 bases outside the gene matches. The CDR3 contains 15 residues. Looked up from germline, CDR1 is MNHEY and CDR2 is SVGAGI. CDR3 sequence (DNA): TGTGCCAGCAGTTCGACCGGGACAGGGGGCATGGAAGCTTTCTTT. Its translation: CASSSTGTGGMEAFF.

This clonotype was observed many times. The chain links TRBV27 to TRBJ2-1, with 15 bases matching TRBD2. Unmatched junction bases numbered 7, after V lost 4 bases and J lost 0 bases. The germline CDR1 and CDR2 sequences are MNHEY and SMNVEV (reference sequence). The CDR3 consists of 19 residues. CDR3 coding DNA: TGTGCCAGCAGTTCCTTGGGACTAGCGGGGGGAATCTCCTACAATGAGCAGTTCTTC. Residues: CASSSLGLAGGISYNEQFF.

This clonotype was counted many times. For the CDR3, the DNA is TGTGCCAGCAGTGAAGCAACTTATTCTCCGGCAGGGGCTGGAAACACCATATATTTT. Amino acid sequence: CASSEATYSPAGAGNTIYF. The rearrangement joins TRBV6-1 to TRBJ1-3; tentatively, D is TRBD1 (6 bases). CDR1 MNHNS and CDR2 SASEGT come from the germline V gene. The germline V and J ends were trimmed by 0 bases and 2 bases, with 20 bases remaining between them. This CDR3 spans 19 amino acids.

Ten or more counts support this clonotype. The V gene is TRBV24-1, the J gene TRBJ1-4; 8 nucleotides align to TRBD1. CDR1 and CDR2 from the germline V gene are KGHDR and SFDVKD. The V and J ends lost 5 bases and 7 bases, in that order; junction bases with no gene match: 11. The CDR3 sequence is 16 residues long. Here the CDR3 DNA reads TGTGCCACCAGTGCTGGAGCAGGACAGGGATCTGAAAAACTGTTTTTT. Its protein is CATSAGAGQGSEKLFF.

The chain couples TRBV19 to TRBJ2-7, with TRBD2 identical over 10 bases. With 9 bases clipped from V and 6 bases from J, the junction kept 11 bases outside the gene matches. CDR1 and CDR2 (germline): LNHDA, SQIVND (reference sequence). The CDR3 runs 14 residues. This chain's CDR3 is CASTPSGRASEQYF. CDR3 DNA: TGTGCCAGCACCCCGAGCGGGAGGGCGTCCGAGCAGTACTTC.

This clonotype was observed a handful of times. The V call is TRBV4-2, the J call TRBJ2-7; 10 nucleotides line up with TRBD2. The CDR3 is made up of 16 amino acids. V dropped 1 base and J dropped 0; count of bases not matched to a gene: 3. Germline V CDR1 and CDR2: LGHNA, YNFKEQ. Written as DNA, the CDR3 is TGTGCCAGCAGCCAAGGACTAGCGGGTGGCTCCTACGAGCAGTACTTC. Residues: CASSQGLAGGSYEQYF.

J is TRBJ1-2 and V is TRBV7-2, with TRBD1 as a possible D gene (6 bases). Germline V gene data show CDR1 as SGHTA and CDR2 as FQGNSA. The CDR3 runs 15 residues. Trimming took 5 bases from V and 5 from J, leaving 18 bases between them. CDR3 region: CASSRDKGGHYGYTF. CDR3 bases: TGTGCCAGCAGCAGGGATAAGGGGGGACATTATGGCTACACCTTC.

The genes are TRBV19 and TRBJ2-2; 10 positions agree with TRBD1. CDR3 length: 18 amino acids. V was pared by 3 bases and J by 1 base, with 8 bases of the junction left unmatched. The germline V gene has CDR1 LNHDA and CDR2 SQIVND (reference sequence). The CDR3 coding sequence is TGTGCCAGTAGTATTTCGGACAGGGGGAGAGTGAACACCGGGGAGCTGTTTTTT. The encoded protein is CASSISDRGRVNTGELFF.

V usage is TRBV10-3 and J usage is TRBJ1-4; the D gene is possibly TRBD1 (6 bases). V lost 2 bases, J lost 0 bases, and 10 bases lay in between. CDR1 is ENHRY, CDR2 SYGVKD, per germline. The CDR3 sequence is 16 residues long. CDR3 DNA sequence: TGTGCCATCAGTGAGGGTTGGACAGCAACTAATGAAAAACTGTTTTTT. Residues: CAISEGWTATNEKLFF.

Ten or more counts support this clonotype. The chain recombines TRBV20-1 with TRBJ2-2; 7 nucleotides line up with TRBD1. Germline values: CDR1 DFQATT, CDR2 SNEGSKA (reference sequence). The CDR3 is made up of 15 amino acids. Losses at the gene ends were 3 bases for V and 0 bases for J; bases not matched to a gene: 4. Written as DNA, the CDR3 is TGCAGTGCTAGGACAGGGCATGCGAACACCGGGGAGCTGTTTTTT. This translates into CSARTGHANTGELFF.

This clonotype was counted at least ten times. This chain uses TRBV12-3 or TRBV12-4 with TRBJ2-7; TRBD1 might be the D (6 bases). CDR3 size: 15 residues. Trimming stripped 6 bases from V and 2 bases from J, with 17 bases between. This chain's CDR3 is CASSKEQGLAYEQYF. Here the CDR3 DNA reads TGTGCCAGCAGCAAGGAACAGGGATTAGCCTACGAGCAGTACTTC.

This clonotype appeared a few times. The CDR3 region has the DNA TGCAGTGCCACCTACCGGGACAGGGGACCAGAGGGCTACACCTTC. Its protein is CSATYRDRGPEGYTF. J is TRBJ1-2 and V is TRBV20-1, with 10 bases aligning to TRBD1. This CDR3 has 15 amino acids. The V segment lost 6 bases and the J segment 8 bases; nucleotides outside the gene matches: 15. Per germline, CDR1 DFQATT and CDR2 SNEGSKA (reference sequence).

At least ten counts were recorded for this clonotype. This rearrangement joins TRBV7-2 to TRBJ1-5; D ambiguous. The CDR3 covers 17 residues. V was pared by 6 bases and J by 4 bases, with 22 bases between. Germline V gene data show CDR1 as SGHTA and CDR2 as FQGNSA. CDR3 sequence (DNA): TGTGCCAGCAGTTCCATCGTTTGGGGTAGTAAGAATCAGCCCCAGCATTTT. Its protein product is CASSSIVWGSKNQPQHF.

This clonotype has more than one count but fewer than ten. The chain has TRBV19 and TRBJ2-1; TRBD1 agrees at 8 bases. Germline trimming cut 6 bases from V and 8 bases from J; bases unmatched to any gene: 18. Germline values: CDR1 LNHDA, CDR2 SQIVND (reference sequence). This CDR3 region has 17 residues. This CDR3 is CASRKYLGGQVFHEQFF. The DNA for the CDR3 is TGTGCCAGTAGGAAATACCTGGGGGGACAGGTCTTCCATGAGCAGTTCTTC. The variable domain in full, with the rest retrieved from reference TRBV19 and TRBJ2-1, is DGGITQSPKYLFRKEGQNVTLSCEQNLNHDAMYWYRQDPGQGLRLIYYSQIVNDFQKGDIAEGYSVSREKKESFPLTVTSAQKNPTAFYLCASRKYLGGQVFHEQFFGPGTRLTVL.

A few counts support this clonotype. A far larger clone is off by one base, so a read error is likely. V usage is TRBV11-1 and J usage is TRBJ2-1; D not resolved. V was cut by 4 bases and J by 10 bases, with 14 bases left in between. Looked up from germline, CDR1 is SGHAT and CDR2 is FQDESV (reference sequence). The CDR3 sequence is 13 residues long. The CDR3 is CASSSDNPYEQFF. The CDR3 bases are TGTGCCAGCAGCTCCGACAATCCCTACGAGCAGTTCTTC.